This note documents a single T cell receptor (beta chain) sequence. The sample comes from a study of CD8+CD57+ T cells in acquired aplastic anemia. Genomic DNA, the template, was used for profiling of the TCR beta VDJ and CDR3. Each CDR3 protein is one row after TCRdb ran MiXCR on the reads. The sample carries around 180,000 distinct CDR3 sequences, around 60% recorded once. The CDR3 sequence is 14 residues long. After removal of 3 bases from V and 4 bases from J, the junction contained 5 bases not matched to a gene. Germline CDR1 ENHRY, CDR2 SYGVKD. The TCR comes from a human donor in good health. The sequencing input was sorted CD4+, CD8+, or CD8+CD57+ T cells (not recorded which) from PBMCs. The chain carries TRBV10-3 and TRBJ2-5; 7 nucleotides line up with TRBD1. Here the CDR3 DNA reads TGTGCCATCAGTGAAGGACAGGCCGGAGAGACCCAGTACTTC. Protein sequence: CAISEGQAGETQYF.